These T cell receptor beta chains were read from a single sample in a study of cytomegalovirus exposure and HLA in healthy donors. Here immunoSEQ multiplex PCR was the method, and the copy in TCRdb shows in-frame clones only, minus some. The sample yields fewer than 110,000 clones, about 74% seen once. Material: PBMCs. These receptors were obtained from a middle-aged woman in good health and CMV-seropositive. Each CDR3 is given with its conserved first and last residue. The order of the fields is J gene, V gene, CDR3 protein.

j_gene: TRBJ2-1
v_gene: TRBV10-3
CDR3aa: CAISEEEWEQFF

j_gene: TRBJ2-2
v_gene: TRBV7-3
CDR3aa: CASSTGTGGLTGELFF

j_gene: TRBJ2-3
v_gene: TRBV7-8
CDR3aa: CASSLAGGGQDTQYF

j_gene: TRBJ1-1
v_gene: TRBV25-1
CDR3aa: CASRDPWTEAFF

j_gene: TRBJ2-1
v_gene: TRBV6-5
CDR3aa: CASSSGLAETYNEQFF

j_gene: TRBJ1-6
v_gene: TRBV6-5
CDR3aa: CASSYRQGYNSPLHF

j_gene: TRBJ1-1
v_gene: TRBV13
CDR3aa: CASRTRGGLNTEAFF

j_gene: TRBJ1-1
v_gene: TRBV7-2
CDR3aa: CASSSRTGAKTEAFF

j_gene: TRBJ2-7
v_gene: TRBV11-1
CDR3aa: CASSAAGTSAEQYF

j_gene: TRBJ2-5
v_gene: TRBV5-8
CDR3aa: CASSLGLAGEQETQYF

j_gene: TRBJ1-2
v_gene: TRBV5-1
CDR3aa: CASSRTANYGYTF

j_gene: TRBJ1-2
v_gene: TRBV7-9
CDR3aa: CASSLTANYGYTF

j_gene: TRBJ2-6
v_gene: TRBV4-2
CDR3aa: CASSRQGSPNSGANVLTF

j_gene: TRBJ2-3
v_gene: TRBV5-1
CDR3aa: CASSPSLGDTDTQYF

j_gene: TRBJ1-6
v_gene: TRBV4-1
CDR3aa: CASSQGQLDNSPLHF

j_gene: TRBJ1-6
v_gene: TRBV7-3
CDR3aa: CASSSGQGNSPLHF

j_gene: TRBJ1-2
v_gene: TRBV5-1
CDR3aa: CASSAGTGLGYTF

j_gene: TRBJ2-7
v_gene: TRBV7-2
CDR3aa: CASSPGRGSYEQYF

j_gene: TRBJ2-7
v_gene: TRBV7-8
CDR3aa: CASSLTTGGGSYEQYF

j_gene: TRBJ1-3
v_gene: TRBV9
CDR3aa: CASSTGQVTSGNTIYF

j_gene: TRBJ1-2
v_gene: TRBV9
CDR3aa: CASSVGEGTYGYTF

j_gene: TRBJ1-1
v_gene: TRBV4-1
CDR3aa: CASSHGQGARYTEAFF

j_gene: TRBJ1-5
v_gene: TRBV5-1
CDR3aa: CASSLEAGVGQPQHF

j_gene: TRBJ2-7
v_gene: TRBV4-1
CDR3aa: CASSQASGYGGGDYEQYF

j_gene: TRBJ1-3
v_gene: TRBV5-6
CDR3aa: CASSLLGGASGNTIYF

j_gene: TRBJ2-7
v_gene: TRBV18
CDR3aa: CASSPPVRDRLYEQYF